What follows are 18 T cell receptor beta chains derived from one specimen sequenced in a study of Ad26.COV2.S vaccination and SARS-CoV-2 variants. Generated by immunoSEQ multiplex PCR, the TCRdb table keeps only in-frame clones and is missing some. Of approximately 350,000 clones in the sample, roughly 84% were seen once. Specified treatment: 15 to 20 received Ad26.COV2.S at low or high dose, single or two shots; 5 received placebo; per-sample allocation not given. Sample collection was performed on day 63 after the first vaccine or placebo injection. This specimen was peripheral blood, taken in a trial of Ad26.COV2.S vaccine versus placebo. The receptors were sampled from a person aged 18-65 years who received the Ad26.COV2.S COVID-19 vaccine or a placebo.

The genes are TRBV6-5 and TRBJ2-3; 7 nucleotides match TRBD2. The ends lost 6 bases at V and 5 bases at J; junction bases unmatched: 5. Germline CDR1 reads MNHEY; CDR2 reads SVGAGI. The CDR3 has 13 amino acids. CDR3 protein: CASSRLAIDTQYF. The CDR3 DNA reads TGTGCCAGCAGCAGACTAGCTATAGATACGCAGTATTTT.

The chain recombines TRBV4-3 with TRBJ2-7; the D gene is possibly TRBD2 (5 bases). Deletions cut 4 bases from V and 4 bases from J, with 17 bases between. The germline gives CDR1 LGHNA, CDR2 YSLEER. CDR3 size: 15 residues. CDR3 sequence reads: CASSRRESSGYEQYF. The CDR3 DNA is TGCGCCAGCAGCCGTAGAGAGTCTTCGGGATACGAGCAGTACTTC.

The chain combines TRBV7-2 with TRBJ1-1; D gene unclear. Germline assignment: CDR1 SGHTA and CDR2 FQGNSA. The CDR3 consists of 14 residues. Trimming took 2 bases from V and 0 from J, leaving 7 bases between them. The CDR3 DNA is TGTGCCAGCAGCTTATCAGCTATGAACACTGAAGCTTTCTTT. Translation gives CASSLSAMNTEAFF.

A note on this clone: Germline and junction disagree at one end, which may indicate a read error. The V gene is TRBV4-3, the J gene TRBJ2-3, with D possibly TRBD2 on 5 matching bases. The CDR3 runs to 17 residues. The germline V gene has CDR1 LGHNA and CDR2 YSLEER. The CDR3 loop reads CASSQAPPAEGTDTQYF. CDR3 nucleotide sequence: TGCGCCAGCAGTCAAGCGCCCCCAGCGGAGGGCACAGATACGCAGTATTTT.

This clone appeared once. V and J are TRBV3-1 (or the pseudogene TRBV3-2) and TRBJ1-4; a weak D match, TRBD1 (6 bases). Trimming took off 4 bases at V and 7 bases at J, with 13 bases between the two ends. CDR3 length equals 14 residues. Germline values: CDR1 LGHDT, CDR2 YNNKEL (reference sequence). CDR3 DNA: TGTGCCAGCAGCCCCGGGACACGACCTGAAAAACTGTTTTTT. Amino acids: CASSPGTRPEKLFF.

In nucleotides, the CDR3 is TGTGCCAGCAGCTTGGGGCAGGGTAGAGCTTTCTTT. Protein: CASSLGQGRAFF. The chain uses TRBV5-6 and TRBJ1-1; TRBD1 is a possible D gene (5 bases). Germline CDR1 reads SGHDT; CDR2 reads YYEEEE. V shed 0 bases and J shed 10 bases, with 10 bases lying between them. The CDR3 totals 12 residues.

In DNA, the CDR3 is TGTGCCAGCAGCCCGGACGGGTACTCCTACGAGCAGTACTTC. Amino acids: CASSPDGYSYEQYF. This sequence joins TRBV5-6 and TRBJ2-7; D gene unclear. Germline lookup yields CDR1 SGHDT and CDR2 YYEEEE. There are 14 residues in the CDR3. Trimming pared 4 bases from V and 0 bases from J, leaving 11 bases between.

This clone was detected only a few times. V gene TRBV11-2 combines with J gene TRBJ1-2; TRBD1 might be the D (5 bases). CDR1 and CDR2 from the germline V gene are SGHAT and FQNNGV. V was trimmed by 5 bases and J by 7 bases, leaving 14 bases between them. The CDR3 is 13 residues long. Here the CDR3 reads CASSPKPGPGYTF. The DNA for the CDR3 is TGTGCCAGCAGCCCGAAGCCAGGGCCTGGCTACACCTTC.

This clone was observed a handful of times. J is TRBJ2-7 and V is TRBV9, with D perhaps matching TRBD2 (6 bases). Germline V lookup: CDR1 SGDLS, CDR2 YYNGEE. The CDR3 extends over 14 amino acids. Trimming removed 4 bases at V and 2 bases at J, with 13 bases between. The CDR3: CASSPRRDAYEQYF. In nucleotides, the CDR3 is TGTGCCAGCAGCCCCAGGAGGGACGCCTACGAGCAGTACTTC.

To note about this clone: The same CDR3 arises from other DNA sequences in this sample as well. The genes are TRBV5-1 and TRBJ1-5; D perhaps matches TRBD1 (6 bases). Trimming stripped 0 bases from V and 6 bases from J, with 7 bases between. The CDR3 runs to 13 residues. CDR1 is SGHRS, CDR2 YFSETQ, per germline. The DNA for the CDR3 is TGCGCCAGCAGCTTGGAGGGGGGTCAGCCCCAGCATTTT. Residues: CASSLEGGQPQHF.

The chain couples TRBV19 to TRBJ1-1; D unclear. Germline assignment: CDR1 LNHDA and CDR2 SQIVND (reference sequence). The CDR3 extends over 13 amino acids. V was clipped by 7 bases and J by 4 bases, with 13 bases between them. DNA of the CDR3: TGTGCCAGTAACCCCGGAGGCGGCACTGAAGCTTTCTTT. This gives the protein CASNPGGGTEAFF. Looking up the rest from reference TRBV19 and TRBJ1-1 gives the full variable domain: DGGITQSPKYLFRKEGQNVTLSCEQNLNHDAMYWYRQDPGQGLRLIYYSQIVNDFQKGDIAEGYSVSREKKESFPLTVTSAQKNPTAFYLCASNPGGGTEAFFGQGTRLTVV.

The rearrangement links TRBV5-1 to TRBJ1-1; D is unclear. Trimming cost V 4 bases and J 4 bases, with 11 bases left between them. Germline-derived CDR1 and CDR2 are SGHRS and YFSETQ. The CDR3 runs to 13 residues. Written as DNA, the CDR3 is TGCGCCAGCAGCCCGACCGGTACCACTGAAGCTTTCTTT. It yields the protein CASSPTGTTEAFF.

The rearrangement joins TRBV12-3 or TRBV12-4 to TRBJ2-1; D is possibly TRBD2 (5 bases). Trimming shortened V by 3 bases and J by 12 bases, and 15 bases separated the two germline ends. The CDR3 contains 13 residues. For the CDR3, the DNA is TGTGCCAGCAGTTTCGAGGTCTCTAGCTGGCAGTTCTTC. Protein sequence: CASSFEVSSWQFF.

For the CDR3, the DNA is TGTGCCTGGAGTGTACGGACTAGCGGGCTTTTTCAAGAGACCCAGTACTTC. This encodes CAWSVRTSGLFQETQYF. The chain carries TRBV30 and TRBJ2-5; 11 bases line up with TRBD2. This CDR3 is built from 17 residues. V lost 0 bases to trimming and J lost 2 bases; unmatched junction nucleotides: 8. CDR1 and CDR2 from the germline V gene are GTSNPN and SVGIG (reference sequence).

The chain is built from TRBV7-3 and TRBJ2-1; D is tentatively TRBD1 or TRBD2 (5 bases each). Trimming shortened V by 4 bases and J by 6 bases, and 13 bases separated the two germline ends. This CDR3 region has 14 residues. Germline CDR1 reads SGHTA; CDR2 reads FQGTGA. The CDR3 bases are TGTGCCAGCAGCTCCCCGGCAGGGAGCAATGAGCAGTTCTTC. This gives the protein CASSSPAGSNEQFF.

This rearrangement joins TRBV27 to TRBJ1-2, with no clear D. Germline V gene data show CDR1 as MNHEY and CDR2 as SMNVEV (reference sequence). The CDR3 totals 16 residues. With 1 base removed from V and 4 bases from J, the gap between germline ends came to 16 bases. The CDR3 sequence: CASSLYGGSQLYGYTF. The DNA of the CDR3 is TGTGCCAGCAGTTTATATGGCGGATCACAACTCTATGGCTACACCTTC.

This rearrangement joins TRBV3-1 (or the pseudogene TRBV3-2) to TRBJ2-7, with D tentatively TRBD2 (6 bases). This CDR3 spans 15 amino acids. Germline V lookup: CDR1 LGHDT, CDR2 YNNKEL (reference sequence). V dropped 1 base and J dropped 2 bases, with 12 bases sitting between them. The CDR3: CASSQVGTRAYEQYF. CDR3 DNA sequence: TGTGCCAGCAGCCAAGTCGGGACTCGTGCCTACGAGCAGTACTTC.

The rearrangement joins TRBV5-1 to TRBJ2-5, with 15 bases aligning to TRBD2. The V and J ends lost 3 bases and 5 bases, in that order; junction bases with no gene match: 5. CDR3 length equals 16 residues. The germline V gene encodes CDR1 SGHRS and CDR2 YFSETQ. The CDR3 loop is CASSSWTSGGAETQYF. The CDR3, as DNA: TGCGCCAGCAGCTCCTGGACTAGCGGGGGGGCTGAGACCCAGTACTTC.